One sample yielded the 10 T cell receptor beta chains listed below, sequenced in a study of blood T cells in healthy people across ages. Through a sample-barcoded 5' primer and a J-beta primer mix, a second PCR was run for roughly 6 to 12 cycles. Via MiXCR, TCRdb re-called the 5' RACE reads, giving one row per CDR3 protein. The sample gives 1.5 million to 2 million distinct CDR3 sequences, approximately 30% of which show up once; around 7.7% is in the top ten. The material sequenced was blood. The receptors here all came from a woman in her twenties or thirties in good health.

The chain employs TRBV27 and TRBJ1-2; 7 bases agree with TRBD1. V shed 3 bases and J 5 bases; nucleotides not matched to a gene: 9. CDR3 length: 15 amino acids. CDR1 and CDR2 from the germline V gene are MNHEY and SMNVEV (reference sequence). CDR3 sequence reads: CASSFGGTAIYGYTF. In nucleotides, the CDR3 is TGTGCCAGCAGTTTTGGGGGGACAGCTATATATGGCTACACCTTC.

CDR3 sequence (DNA): TGTGCCAGCAGTTCCGACAGGCTGAATCAGCCCCAGCATTTT. This encodes CASSSDRLNQPQHF. This chain links TRBV6-6 with TRBJ1-5, with a tentative D call TRBD1 (6 bases). Trimming stripped 4 bases from V and 4 bases from J, with 11 bases between. Germline loops: CDR1 MNHNY, CDR2 SVGAGI (reference sequence). This CDR3 region has 14 residues.

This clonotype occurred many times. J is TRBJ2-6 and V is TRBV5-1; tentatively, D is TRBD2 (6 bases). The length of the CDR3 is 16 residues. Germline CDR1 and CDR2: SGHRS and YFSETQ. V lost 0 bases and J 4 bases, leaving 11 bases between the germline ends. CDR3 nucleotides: TGCGCCAGCAGCTTGGAGGGAGGCTCGGGGGCCAACGTCCTGACTTTC. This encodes CASSLEGGSGANVLTF.

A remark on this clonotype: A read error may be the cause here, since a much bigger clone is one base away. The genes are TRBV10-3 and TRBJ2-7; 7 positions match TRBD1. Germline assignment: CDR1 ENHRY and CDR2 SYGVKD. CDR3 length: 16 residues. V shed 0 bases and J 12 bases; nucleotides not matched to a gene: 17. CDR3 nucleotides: TGTGCCATCAGTGAGTCGAAGGGACAGATCGGGGAGACCCGGTACTTC. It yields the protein CAISESKGQIGETRYF.

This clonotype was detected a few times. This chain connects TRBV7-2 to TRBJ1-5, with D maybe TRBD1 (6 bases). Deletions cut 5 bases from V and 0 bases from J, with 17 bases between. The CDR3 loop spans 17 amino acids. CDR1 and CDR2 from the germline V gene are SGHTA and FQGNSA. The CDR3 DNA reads TGTGCCAGCAGCCCCGGGACAAGTCTTTATAGCAATCAGCCCCAGCATTTT. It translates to CASSPGTSLYSNQPQHF.

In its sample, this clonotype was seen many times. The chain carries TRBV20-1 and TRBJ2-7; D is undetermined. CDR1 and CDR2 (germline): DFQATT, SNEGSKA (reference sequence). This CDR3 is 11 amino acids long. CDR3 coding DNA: TGCAGCCCCGGCACCACCTACGAGCAGTACTTC. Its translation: CSPGTTYEQYF.

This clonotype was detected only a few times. CDR3 sequence: CASSPDSLAYNEQFF. Here the CDR3 DNA reads TGTGCCAGCAGTCCTGACTCCCTCGCCTACAATGAGCAGTTCTTC. The chain joins TRBV6-2 or TRBV6-3 to TRBJ2-1; D unclear. The CDR3 has 15 amino acids. Germline V CDR1 and CDR2: MNHEY, SVGEGT. V dropped 5 bases and J dropped 2 bases, with 13 bases sitting between them.

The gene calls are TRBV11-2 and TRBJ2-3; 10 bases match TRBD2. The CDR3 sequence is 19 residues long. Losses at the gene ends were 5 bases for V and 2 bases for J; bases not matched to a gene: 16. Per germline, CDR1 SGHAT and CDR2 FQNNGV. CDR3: CASSPRAASGGILTDTQYF. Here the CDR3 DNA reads TGTGCCAGCAGCCCTAGGGCGGCTAGCGGGGGCATCCTCACAGATACGCAGTATTTT.

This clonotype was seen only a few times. In nucleotides, the CDR3 is TGTGCCAGCAGTTCCCGGGGGGTGTCCTACGAGCAGTACTTC. Its protein product is CASSSRGVSYEQYF. The chain has TRBV27 and TRBJ2-7; 7 bases are shared with TRBD2. Germline values: CDR1 MNHEY, CDR2 SMNVEV (reference sequence). This CDR3 is 14 amino acids long. The V segment lost 4 bases and the J segment 1 base; nucleotides outside the gene matches: 4.

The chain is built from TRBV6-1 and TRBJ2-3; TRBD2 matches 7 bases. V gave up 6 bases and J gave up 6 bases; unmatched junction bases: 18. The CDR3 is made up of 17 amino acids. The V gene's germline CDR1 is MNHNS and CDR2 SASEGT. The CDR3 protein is CASRASRLAGAEDTQYF. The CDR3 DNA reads TGTGCCAGCAGGGCCTCCAGACTAGCAGGAGCAGAGGATACGCAGTATTTT.